This T cell receptor (beta chain) was identified in a study of blood T cell repertoires in COVID-19. Across the whole study: The samples span acute and convalescent COVID-19 from the United States, Italy and Spain. T cells, B-cell-depleted T cells, or PBMCs provided the cDNA or gDNA that served as material.

V lost 4 bases and J lost 4; bases outside the gene matches: 14. Germline assignment: CDR1 MGHDK and CDR2 SYGVNS. CDR3 length: 17 residues. Authors' methods: Amplifying reference gene primers gave estimates of nucleated cell counts. Produced via immunoSEQ multiplex PCR; TCRdb's table is partial and in-frame only. V, J and clone size are those of that table, while D and trimming were read from the DNA. The table has approximately 140,000 clones, about 91% seen once. The V call is TRBV25-1, the J call TRBJ2-7; 9 bases match TRBD1. The receptor was derived from a human donor in a cohort sampled during active COVID-19. Material for sequencing was peripheral blood. The CDR3 here is CASSGGPSGQGGYEQYF. CDR3 DNA: TGTGCCAGCAGTGGAGGACCCTCGGGACAGGGAGGATACGAGCAGTACTTC.